This T cell receptor beta chain was documented in a study of shared clonotypes between healthy human individuals. This clone was seen a handful of times. Per the germline V gene, CDR1 is SGHTA and CDR2 is FQGNSA. This CDR3 contains 15 residues. The V end lost 5 bases, the J end lost 0 bases, and 13 bases lay between the germline ends. This table comes from immunoSEQ multiplex PCR, and its TCRdb copy is limited to in-frame clones, with some not included. The sample carries 300,000 to 400,000 clones, around 70% recorded once. This receptor was identified in a man between 25 and 39 years old in good health. The chain has TRBV7-2 and TRBJ1-1, with D perhaps matching TRBD1 (6 bases). The material sequenced was memory CD4+ T cells sorted from blood. Subset of the sample: CD45RA-negative fraction. The CDR3 region is CASSPLGAMNTEAFF. The CDR3 DNA reads TGTGCCAGCAGCCCACTGGGGGCCATGAACACTGAAGCTTTCTTT.